This TCR beta chain is drawn from a study of identical twins. The sample holds a few counts of this clonotype. The antigen is not known. Via MiXCR, TCRdb re-called the 5' RACE reads, giving one row per CDR3 protein. In the table there are 500,000 to 650,000 distinct CDR3 sequences, about 7% of which are singletons. Unmatched junction bases numbered 23, after V lost 10 bases and J lost 0 bases. Germline values: CDR1 SNHLY, CDR2 FYNNEI. This CDR3 contains 20 residues. Study observations and caveats: Its conclusions, products of cross-sectional statistical analysis, did not come from following the same donors.

These data were likewise used in another study, on yellow fever vaccine responses in identical twins.

Source material: PBMCs. This clonotype was obtained from a young woman in good health. The chain links TRBV2 to TRBJ2-1; TRBD2 aligns across 8 bases. The CDR3 loop is CATPPHLAGGRVSSYNEQFF. The CDR3 bases are TGTGCCACCCCCCCCCATCTGGCGGGGGGCAGAGTAAGCTCCTACAATGAGCAGTTCTTC.